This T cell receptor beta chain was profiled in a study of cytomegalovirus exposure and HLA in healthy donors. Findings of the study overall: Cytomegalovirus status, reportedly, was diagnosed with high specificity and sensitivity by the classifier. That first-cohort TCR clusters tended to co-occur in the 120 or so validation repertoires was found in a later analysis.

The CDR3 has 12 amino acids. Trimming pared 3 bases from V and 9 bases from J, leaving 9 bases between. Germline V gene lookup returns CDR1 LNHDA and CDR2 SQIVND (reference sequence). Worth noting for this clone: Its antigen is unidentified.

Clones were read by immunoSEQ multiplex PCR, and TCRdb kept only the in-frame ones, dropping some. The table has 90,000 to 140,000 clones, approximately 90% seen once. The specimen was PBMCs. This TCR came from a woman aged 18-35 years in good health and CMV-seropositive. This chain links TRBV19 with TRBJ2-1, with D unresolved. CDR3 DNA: TGTGCCAGTAGTATTAGTACTGTTGAGCAGTTCTTC. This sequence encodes CASSISTVEQFF.